This T cell receptor beta chain was documented in a study of blood T cells in healthy people across ages. The CDR3 contains 13 residues. Germline loops: CDR1 ENHRY, CDR2 SYGVKD. V shed 8 bases and J shed 2 bases, with 12 bases lying between them. A J-beta primer mix and a sample-barcoded 5' primer were used in a second PCR of roughly 6 to 11 cycles. Each TCR beta cDNA got a 12-nucleotide random molecular identifier. TCRdb called the 5' RACE reads again in MiXCR, with one record for every CDR3 protein. The table shows some 1.5 million distinct CDR3 sequences, with roughly 28% occurring only once. As concerns this clonotype: Its target is not known.

Study-level points and caveats: While age rose, TCR beta diversity per million T cells dropped in a roughly linear way. Donor CMV status was unknown, possibly confounding expanded clonotype changes.

The material sequenced was blood. This chain links TRBV10-3 with TRBJ1-2; a weak D match, TRBD1 (6 bases). This receptor was taken from a woman between 25 and 40 years old in good health. CDR3 in DNA: TGTGCCATCGCCGAGGGGGGCAACTATGGCTACACCTTC. Protein product: CAIAEGGNYGYTF.